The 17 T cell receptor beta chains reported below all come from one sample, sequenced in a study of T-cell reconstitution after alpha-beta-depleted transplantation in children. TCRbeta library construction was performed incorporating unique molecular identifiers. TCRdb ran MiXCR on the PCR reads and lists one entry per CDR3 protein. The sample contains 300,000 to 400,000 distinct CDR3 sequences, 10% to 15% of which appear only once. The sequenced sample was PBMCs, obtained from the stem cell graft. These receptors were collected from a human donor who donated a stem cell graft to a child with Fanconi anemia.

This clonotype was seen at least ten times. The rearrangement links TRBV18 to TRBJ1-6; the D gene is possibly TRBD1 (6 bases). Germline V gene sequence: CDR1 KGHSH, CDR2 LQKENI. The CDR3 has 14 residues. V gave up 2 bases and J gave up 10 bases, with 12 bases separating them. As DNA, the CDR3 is TGTGCCAGCTCACCAAGGGGGTCGGAGTCACCCCTCCACTTT. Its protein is CASSPRGSESPLHF. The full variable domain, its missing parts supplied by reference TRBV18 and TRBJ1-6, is NAGVMQNPRHLVRRRGQEARLRCSPMKGHSHVYWYRQLPEEGLKFMVYLQKENIIDESGMPKERFSAEFPKEGPSILRIQQVVRGDSAAYFCASSPRGSESPLHFGNGTRLTVT.

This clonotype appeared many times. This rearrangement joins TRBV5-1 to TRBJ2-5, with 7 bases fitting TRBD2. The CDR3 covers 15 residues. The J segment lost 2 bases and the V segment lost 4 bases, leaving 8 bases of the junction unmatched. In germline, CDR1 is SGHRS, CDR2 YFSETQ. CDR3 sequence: CASSILPGLQETQYF. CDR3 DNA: TGCGCCAGCAGCATCCTTCCGGGACTACAAGAGACCCAGTACTTC. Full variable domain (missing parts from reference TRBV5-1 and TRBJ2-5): KAGVTQTPRYLIKTRGQQVTLSCSPISGHRSVSWYQQTPGQGLQFLFEYFSETQRNKGNFPGRFSGRQFSNSRSEMNVSTLELGDSALYLCASSILPGLQETQYFGPGTRLLVL.

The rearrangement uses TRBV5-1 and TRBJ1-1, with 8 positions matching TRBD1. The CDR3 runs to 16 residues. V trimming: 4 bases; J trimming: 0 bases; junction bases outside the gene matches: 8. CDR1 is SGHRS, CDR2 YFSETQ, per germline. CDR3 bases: TGCGCCAGCAGCCTACAAGGACAGGGCGTGAACACTGAAGCTTTCTTT. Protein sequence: CASSLQGQGVNTEAFF.

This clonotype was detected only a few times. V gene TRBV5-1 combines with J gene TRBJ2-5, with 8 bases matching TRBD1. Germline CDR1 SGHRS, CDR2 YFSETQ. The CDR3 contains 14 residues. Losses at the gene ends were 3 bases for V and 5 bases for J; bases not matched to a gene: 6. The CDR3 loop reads CASSSRTGKETQYF. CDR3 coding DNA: TGCGCCAGCAGCTCCCGGACAGGGAAGGAGACCCAGTACTTC.

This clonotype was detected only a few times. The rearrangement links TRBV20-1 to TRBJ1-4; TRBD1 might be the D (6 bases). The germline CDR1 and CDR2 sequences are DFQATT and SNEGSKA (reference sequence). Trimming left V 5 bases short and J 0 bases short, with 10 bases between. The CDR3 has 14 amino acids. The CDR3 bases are TGCAGTGCTGGAGGGGGAGCAACTAATGAAAAACTGTTTTTT. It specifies CSAGGGATNEKLFF.

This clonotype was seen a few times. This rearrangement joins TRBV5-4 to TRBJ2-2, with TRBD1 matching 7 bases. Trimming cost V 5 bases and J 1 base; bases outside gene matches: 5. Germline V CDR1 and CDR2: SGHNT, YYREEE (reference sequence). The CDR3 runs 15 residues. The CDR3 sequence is CASSSRQGNTGELFF. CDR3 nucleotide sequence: TGTGCCAGCAGTTCTAGACAGGGGAACACCGGGGAGCTGTTTTTT.

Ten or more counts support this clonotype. The CDR3 bases are TGTGCCAGCAGTTTATTGGAGACAGGGTTCTATGGCTACACCTTC. It specifies CASSLLETGFYGYTF. The J gene is TRBJ1-2, the V gene TRBV6-5; 7 nucleotides align to TRBD1. From germline, CDR1 is MNHEY and CDR2 SVGAGI. The ends lost 4 bases at V and 4 bases at J; junction bases unmatched: 9. The CDR3 has 15 amino acids.

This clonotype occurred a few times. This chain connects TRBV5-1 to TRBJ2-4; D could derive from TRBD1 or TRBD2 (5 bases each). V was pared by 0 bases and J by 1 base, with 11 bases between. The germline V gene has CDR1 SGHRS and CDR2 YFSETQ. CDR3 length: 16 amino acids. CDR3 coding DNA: TGCGCCAGCAGCTTGGGAGGGGAGCCGGCCAAAAACATTCAGTACTTC. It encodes CASSLGGEPAKNIQYF.

This CDR3 reads CASSPTTGVDTQYF. CDR3 nucleotides: TGTGCCAGCAGTCCGACGACAGGGGTGGATACGCAGTATTTT. The V call is TRBV2, the J call TRBJ2-3; TRBD1 matches 8 bases. Trimming at V came to 5 bases and at J to 6 bases, leaving 7 bases not matched to a gene. The CDR3 spans 14 residues. Germline CDR1 and CDR2: SNHLY and FYNNEI.

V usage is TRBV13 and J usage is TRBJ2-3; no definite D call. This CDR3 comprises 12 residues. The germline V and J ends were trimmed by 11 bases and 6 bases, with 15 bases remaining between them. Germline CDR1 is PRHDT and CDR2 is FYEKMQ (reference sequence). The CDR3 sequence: CASRASPDTQYF. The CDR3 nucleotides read TGTGCCTCCCGGGCATCGCCGGATACGCAGTATTTT.

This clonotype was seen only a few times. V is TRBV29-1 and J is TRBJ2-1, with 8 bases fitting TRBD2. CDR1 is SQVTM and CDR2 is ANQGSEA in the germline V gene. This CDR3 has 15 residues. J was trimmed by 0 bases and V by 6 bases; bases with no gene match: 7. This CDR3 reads CSVTNSGGSYNEQFF. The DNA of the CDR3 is TGCAGCGTGACCAACAGCGGGGGCTCCTACAATGAGCAGTTCTTC.

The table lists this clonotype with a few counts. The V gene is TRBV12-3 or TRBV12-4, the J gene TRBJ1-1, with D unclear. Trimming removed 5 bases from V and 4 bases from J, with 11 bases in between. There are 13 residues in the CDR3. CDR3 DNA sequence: TGTGCCAGCAGTGCCTCAGAATTCACTGAAGCTTTCTTT. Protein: CASSASEFTEAFF.

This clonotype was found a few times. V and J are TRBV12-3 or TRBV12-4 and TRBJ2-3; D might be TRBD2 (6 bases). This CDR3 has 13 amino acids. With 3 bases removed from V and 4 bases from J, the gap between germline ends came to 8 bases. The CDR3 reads CASSFSGSDTQYF. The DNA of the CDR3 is TGTGCCAGCAGTTTTAGCGGCTCAGATACGCAGTATTTT.

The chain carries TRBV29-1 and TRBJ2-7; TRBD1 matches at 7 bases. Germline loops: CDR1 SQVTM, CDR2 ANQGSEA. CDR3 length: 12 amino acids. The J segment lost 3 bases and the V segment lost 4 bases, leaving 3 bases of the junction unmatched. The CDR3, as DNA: TGCAGCGTTGGAGGGGGCGGCTACGAGCAGTACTTC. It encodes CSVGGGGYEQYF.

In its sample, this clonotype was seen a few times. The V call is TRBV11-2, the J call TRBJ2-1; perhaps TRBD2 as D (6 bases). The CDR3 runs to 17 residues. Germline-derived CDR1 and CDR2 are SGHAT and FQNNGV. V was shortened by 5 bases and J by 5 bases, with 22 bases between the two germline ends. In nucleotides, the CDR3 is TGTGCCAGCAGCCTATCCCCTCGTAGCGGAGTTAACAATGAGCAGTTCTTC. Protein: CASSLSPRSGVNNEQFF.

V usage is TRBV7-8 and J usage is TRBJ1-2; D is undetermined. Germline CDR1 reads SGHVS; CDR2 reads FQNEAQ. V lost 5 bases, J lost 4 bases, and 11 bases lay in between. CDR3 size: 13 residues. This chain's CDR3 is CASSRAELYGYTF. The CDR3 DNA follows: TGTGCCAGCAGCCGAGCAGAACTCTATGGCTACACCTTC.

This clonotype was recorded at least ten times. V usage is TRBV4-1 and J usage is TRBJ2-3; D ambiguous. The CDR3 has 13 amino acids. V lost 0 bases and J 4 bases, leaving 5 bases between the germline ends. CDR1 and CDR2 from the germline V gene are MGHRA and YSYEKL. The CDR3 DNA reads TGCGCCAGCAGCCAAGAAACACCAGATACGCAGTATTTT. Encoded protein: CASSQETPDTQYF.